This T cell receptor (beta chain) was retrieved from a study of blood T cell repertoires in COVID-19. Study context: Acute-phase and convalescent COVID-19 samples originated in the United States, Italy and Spain. From T cells, B-cell-depleted T cells, or PBMCs came the material, which was cDNA or gDNA.

Deletions cut 7 bases from V and 2 bases from J, with 15 bases between. The CDR3 extends over 15 amino acids. Germline V gene sequence: CDR1 MNHEY, CDR2 SMNVEV (reference sequence). The assay was immunoSEQ multiplex PCR, and TCRdb's table has in-frame clones only and misses some. Here the sample spans about 120,000 clones, 75% to 90% being singletons. Sequenced material: peripheral blood. The chain links TRBV27 to TRBJ2-1, with D perhaps matching TRBD1 (6 bases). The source of this sequence is a woman in her seventies with acute or convalescent COVID-19. The CDR3 reads CASTVGEGAYNEQFF. The DNA of the CDR3 is TGTGCCAGCACCGTCGGAGAGGGGGCCTACAATGAGCAGTTCTTC.